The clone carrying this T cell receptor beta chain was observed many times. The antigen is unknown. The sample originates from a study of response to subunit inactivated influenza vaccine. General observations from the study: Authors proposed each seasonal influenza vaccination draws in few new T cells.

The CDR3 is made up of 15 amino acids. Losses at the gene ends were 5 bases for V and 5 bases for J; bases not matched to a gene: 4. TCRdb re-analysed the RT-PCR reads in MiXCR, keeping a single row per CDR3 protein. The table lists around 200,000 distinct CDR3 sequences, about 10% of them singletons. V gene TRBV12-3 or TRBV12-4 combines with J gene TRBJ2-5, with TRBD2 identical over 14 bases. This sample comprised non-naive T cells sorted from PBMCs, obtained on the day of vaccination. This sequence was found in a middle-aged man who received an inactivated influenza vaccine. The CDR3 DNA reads TGTGCCAGCAGTCCGGGACTAGCGGGGGCGGAGACCCAGTACTTC. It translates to CASSPGLAGAETQYF.